A single sample is the source of the 31 T cell receptor beta chains below, sequenced in a study of blood T cell repertoires in COVID-19. Data came from immunoSEQ multiplex PCR; TCRdb stores just in-frame clones and leaves some out. The sample lists just over 75,000 clones, about 83% occurring once. The sequenced sample consisted of peripheral blood. Receptors originate from a woman at least 80 years old with active or convalescent COVID-19.

The chain has TRBV9 and TRBJ2-5; 10 bases map to TRBD2. The J segment lost 3 bases and the V segment lost 0 bases, leaving 5 bases of the junction unmatched. The CDR3 spans 16 residues. Germline V gene data show CDR1 as SGDLS and CDR2 as YYNGEE. CDR3 nucleotides: TGTGCCAGCAGCGTAGCAGCGGGGGGGAAAGAAGAGACCCAGTACTTC. Translation: CASSVAAGGKEETQYF. Together with reference TRBV9 and TRBJ2-5, the CDR3 gives the full variable domain: DSGVTQTPKHLITATGQRVTLRCSPRSGDLSVYWYQQSLDQGLQFLIQYYNGEERAKGNILERFSAQQFPDLHSELNLSSLELGDSALYFCASSVAAGGKEETQYFGPGTRLLVL.

The chain employs TRBV28 and TRBJ2-1; 9 nucleotides align to TRBD2. The CDR3 spans 16 residues. Germline lookup yields CDR1 MDHEN and CDR2 SYDVKM. V gave up 3 bases and J gave up 9 bases; unmatched junction bases: 12. CDR3 coding DNA: TGTGCCAGCAGTTTCCCTGGCGGGGGGGCCGTTCGTGAGCAGTTCTTC. Its translation: CASSFPGGGAVREQFF.

This sequence joins TRBV5-4 and TRBJ2-7, with 7 bases fitting TRBD2. The CDR3 sequence is 15 residues long. With V trimmed by 7 bases and J by 0 bases, 10 bases remained unmatched. Germline values: CDR1 SGHNT, CDR2 YYREEE (reference sequence). Here the CDR3 DNA reads TGTGCCAGCGCTAACACGGGGGGAAGCTCCTACGAGCAGTACTTC. This translates into CASANTGGSSYEQYF.

The chain carries TRBV19 and TRBJ2-3; weak D call: TRBD2 (6 bases). V was clipped by 4 bases and J by 0 bases, with 8 bases between them. The CDR3 is made up of 14 amino acids. The V gene's germline CDR1 is LNHDA and CDR2 SQIVND (reference sequence). CDR3 amino acids: CASSSGVSTDTQYF. CDR3 in DNA: TGTGCCAGTAGTAGCGGGGTCAGCACAGATACGCAGTATTTT.

This rearrangement joins TRBV19 to TRBJ1-6; perhaps TRBD1 as D (5 bases). CDR1 is LNHDA, CDR2 SQIVND, per germline (reference sequence). This CDR3 spans 15 amino acids. V lost 2 bases to trimming and J lost 7 bases, with 12 bases between them. In DNA form, the CDR3 reads TGTGCCAGTAGTATAACGAGGACACCGAATTCACCCCTCCACTTT. It yields the protein CASSITRTPNSPLHF.

The V gene is TRBV28, the J gene TRBJ1-2; D is perhaps TRBD1 (5 bases). V was pared by 5 bases and J by 4 bases, with 17 bases between. This CDR3 region has 15 residues. Germline loops: CDR1 MDHEN, CDR2 SYDVKM. CDR3 bases: TGTGCCAGCAGTACCCCCCGACGGGGGACCTATGGCTACACCTTC. The encoded protein is CASSTPRRGTYGYTF.

The gene calls are TRBV7-8 and TRBJ2-5; 8 nucleotides align to TRBD2. The CDR3 has 17 amino acids. V was clipped by 6 bases and J by 2 bases; unmatched bases: 14. Per germline, CDR1 SGHVS and CDR2 FQNEAQ. The chain's CDR3 is CASRRTWVLAGQETQYF. Here the CDR3 DNA reads TGTGCCAGCAGACGGACTTGGGTTCTAGCGGGTCAAGAGACCCAGTACTTC.

The chain uses TRBV4-3 and TRBJ2-3, with 7 positions matching TRBD2. The CDR3 loop spans 14 amino acids. With 7 bases clipped from V and 1 base from J, the junction kept 5 bases outside the gene matches. CDR1 and CDR2 from the germline V gene are LGHNA and YSLEER. CDR3 bases: TGCGCCAGCACCTCTAGCGGACGCACAGATACGCAGTATTTT. It codes for CASTSSGRTDTQYF.

This clone is a singleton in its sample. In DNA, the CDR3 is TGCGCCAGCAGCTTTGGACTAGCGGGAGGGTTGGGGACCCAGTACTTC. This translates into CASSFGLAGGLGTQYF. V and J are TRBV5-1 and TRBJ2-5, with TRBD2 identical over 15 bases. The germline CDR1 and CDR2 sequences are SGHRS and YFSETQ. This CDR3 is built from 16 residues. Germline trimming cut 2 bases from V and 7 bases from J; bases unmatched to any gene: 6.

The CDR3: CATSSRGSGANVLTF. The CDR3 region has the DNA TGTGCCACCAGCAGCAGGGGCTCTGGGGCCAACGTCCTGACTTTC. The chain couples TRBV15 to TRBJ2-6, with D possibly being TRBD1 (6 bases). Trimming cost V 3 bases and J 0 bases, with 6 bases left between them. CDR3 length equals 15 residues. Germline loops: CDR1 LNHNV, CDR2 YYDKDF (reference sequence).

The V call is TRBV3-1 (or the pseudogene TRBV3-2), the J call TRBJ2-7, with D tentatively TRBD1 (5 bases). The V end lost 0 bases, the J end lost 3 bases, and 12 bases lay between the germline ends. Germline CDR1 is LGHDT and CDR2 is YNNKEL (reference sequence). This CDR3 is 15 amino acids long. For the CDR3, the DNA is TGTGCCAGCAGCCAAGATTGGCAGGGCATCTACGAGCAGTACTTC. Encoded protein: CASSQDWQGIYEQYF.

This clone was observed a handful of times. J is TRBJ1-5 and V is TRBV6-1; 7 bases line up with TRBD1. CDR1 is MNHNS, CDR2 SASEGT, per germline. CDR3 length: 15 amino acids. The V segment lost 3 bases and the J segment 0 bases; nucleotides outside the gene matches: 2. The CDR3 sequence is CASSEDRYSNQPQHF. The CDR3 DNA follows: TGTGCCAGCAGTGAGGACAGGTATAGCAATCAGCCCCAGCATTTT.

The gene calls are TRBV11-2 and TRBJ2-4; 10 bases align to TRBD1. Germline CDR1 reads SGHAT; CDR2 reads FQNNGV. V shed 5 bases and J 1 base; nucleotides not matched to a gene: 5. There are 16 residues in the CDR3. The CDR3 DNA reads as TGTGCCAGCAGCGTGGGACAGGGGATCGCCAAAAACATTCAGTACTTC. It encodes CASSVGQGIAKNIQYF.

The chain employs TRBV11-2 and TRBJ2-1; D unresolved. Trimming cost V 6 bases and J 5 bases, with 20 bases left between them. The CDR3 loop spans 16 amino acids. Germline V gives CDR1 SGHAT, CDR2 FQNNGV. The DNA of the CDR3 is TGTGCCAGCAGGCGAACCCCGTCAATGCCCGACAATGAGCAGTTCTTC. Protein sequence: CASRRTPSMPDNEQFF.

The chain is built from TRBV7-8 and TRBJ1-5, with D hard to call. CDR3 size: 17 residues. V was trimmed by 0 bases and J by 0 bases, leaving 12 bases between them. Germline V gene data show CDR1 as SGHVS and CDR2 as FQNEAQ. The chain's CDR3 is CASSLAGGPYSNQPQHF. The CDR3 coding sequence is TGTGCCAGCAGCTTAGCCGGCGGCCCGTATAGCAATCAGCCCCAGCATTTT. Based on the CDR3 plus reference TRBV7-8 and TRBJ1-5, the full variable domain is GAGVSQSPRYKVAKRGQDVALRCDPISGHVSLFWYQQALGQGPEFLTYFQNEAQLDKSGLPSDRFFAERPEGSVSTLKIQRTQQEDSAVYLCASSLAGGPYSNQPQHFGDGTRLSIL.

The chain joins TRBV24-1 to TRBJ2-1, with D possibly TRBD1 on 5 matching bases. The CDR3 totals 14 residues. Trimming left V 4 bases short and J 6 bases short, with 12 bases between. Per germline, CDR1 KGHDR and CDR2 SFDVKD. DNA of the CDR3: TGTGCCACCAGTGACCACCGACAGAGCAATGAGCAGTTCTTC. Amino acid sequence: CATSDHRQSNEQFF.

The V gene is TRBV6-4, the J gene TRBJ1-2, with 8 bases lining up with TRBD1. Germline lookup yields CDR1 MRHNA and CDR2 SNTAGT. The V segment lost 6 bases and the J segment 7 bases; nucleotides outside the gene matches: 7. The length of the CDR3 is 13 residues. CDR3 sequence: CASSSDRGFGYTF. The CDR3 nucleotides read TGTGCCAGCAGCAGTGACAGGGGATTTGGCTACACCTTC.

V is TRBV24-1 and J is TRBJ1-1; TRBD1 matches at 11 bases. CDR1 is KGHDR and CDR2 is SFDVKD in the germline V gene. The trim removed 2 bases at V and 7 bases at J, leaving 2 bases unmatched. This CDR3 comprises 14 residues. CDR3: CATSDSGTGGEAFF. DNA of the CDR3: TGTGCCACCAGTGATTCCGGGACAGGGGGTGAAGCTTTCTTT.

The chain has TRBV28 and TRBJ1-2; maybe TRBD1 (5 bases). This CDR3 spans 13 amino acids. Germline loops: CDR1 MDHEN, CDR2 SYDVKM. V lost 6 bases to trimming and J lost 4 bases, with 12 bases between them. The CDR3 spells CASRTGGSYGYTF. The CDR3 nucleotides are TGTGCCAGCAGGACCGGGGGGAGCTATGGCTACACCTTC.

This chain uses TRBV6-2 or TRBV6-3 with TRBJ1-1, with 9 positions matching TRBD1. Trimming at V came to 6 bases and at J to 5 bases, leaving 7 bases not matched to a gene. Germline V gene data show CDR1 as MNHEY and CDR2 as SVGEGT. The CDR3 totals 14 residues. DNA of the CDR3: TGTGCCAGCAGCTTGGGACAGGGTTGGACTGAAGCTTTCTTT. It specifies CASSLGQGWTEAFF.

This clone occurred a few times. The rearrangement joins TRBV5-4 to TRBJ2-3; 10 nucleotides match TRBD1. J was trimmed by 5 bases and V by 4 bases; bases with no gene match: 19. CDR1 and CDR2 (germline): SGHNT, YYREEE (reference sequence). The CDR3 is made up of 19 amino acids. CDR3 amino acids: CASSPSFRDRGLVEDTQYF. The CDR3 DNA reads TGTGCCAGCAGCCCTAGTTTTAGGGACAGGGGACTAGTCGAAGATACGCAGTATTTT.

V usage is TRBV5-4 and J usage is TRBJ1-6; 7 bases line up with TRBD1. CDR1 and CDR2 from the germline V gene are SGHNT and YYREEE (reference sequence). With 0 bases clipped from V and 3 bases from J, the junction kept 3 bases outside the gene matches. The CDR3 consists of 16 residues. The CDR3 sequence is CASSLAGTDYNSPLHF. For the CDR3, the DNA is TGTGCCAGCAGCTTGGCCGGGACAGACTATAATTCACCCCTCCACTTT. Together with reference TRBV5-4 and TRBJ1-6, the CDR3 gives the full variable domain: ETGVTQSPTHLIKTRGQQVTLRCSSQSGHNTVSWYQQALGQGPQFIFQYYREEENGRGNFPPRFSGLQFPNYSSELNVNALELDDSALYLCASSLAGTDYNSPLHFGNGTRLTVT.

This chain connects TRBV2 to TRBJ2-3; a possible D gene is TRBD2 (7 bases). Trimming left V 1 base short and J 6 bases short, with 11 bases between. The CDR3 is 14 residues long. Germline V gene data show CDR1 as SNHLY and CDR2 as FYNNEI. CDR3 nucleotide sequence: TGTGCCAGCAGTGAAGGCGGGGGCGTGGATACGCAGTATTTT. It codes for CASSEGGGVDTQYF.

This chain joins TRBV5-1 and TRBJ2-1; 7 bases fit TRBD2. Trimming took 4 bases from V and 5 from J; bases not matched to a gene: 6. This CDR3 spans 14 amino acids. CDR1 and CDR2 (germline): SGHRS, YFSETQ. CDR3 in amino acids: CASSAGTKNNEQFF. The DNA of the CDR3 is TGCGCCAGCAGCGCGGGGACTAAAAACAATGAGCAGTTCTTC.

CDR3 nucleotide sequence: TGTGCCTGGAGTAGAGGTTTAGGACTTACTAGCACAGATACGCAGTATTTT. This sequence encodes CAWSRGLGLTSTDTQYF. The rearrangement joins TRBV30 to TRBJ2-3, with TRBD2 as a possible D gene (5 bases). CDR1 is GTSNPN and CDR2 is SVGIG in the germline V gene (reference sequence). The V and J ends lost 2 bases and 0 bases respectively, with 18 bases between them. The CDR3 spans 17 residues. Complete variable domain (other parts from reference TRBV30 and TRBJ2-3): SQTIHQWPATLVQPVGSPLSLECTVEGTSNPNLYWYRQAAGRGLQLLFYSVGIGQISSEVPQNLSASRPQDRQFILSSKKLLLSDSGFYLCAWSRGLGLTSTDTQYFGPGTRLTVL.

V gene TRBV30 combines with J gene TRBJ1-5, with D unresolved. V lost 0 bases and J 4 bases, leaving 13 bases between the germline ends. In germline, CDR1 is GTSNPN, CDR2 SVGIG (reference sequence). The CDR3 sequence is 15 residues long. In nucleotides, the CDR3 is TGTGCCTGGAGTGTAAATTCAGGTACTAATCAGCCCCAGCATTTT. Translated, it gives CAWSVNSGTNQPQHF.

This chain uses TRBV5-5 with TRBJ2-1, with a tentative D call TRBD2 (5 bases). The CDR3 covers 14 residues. From germline, CDR1 is SGHKS and CDR2 YYEKEE (reference sequence). V lost 0 bases and J lost 5, with 9 bases in between. The CDR3 DNA sequence: TGTGCCAGCAGCTTGGGAGGGTTAAACAATGAGCAGTTCTTC. This codes for CASSLGGLNNEQFF. Full variable domain (missing parts from reference TRBV5-5 and TRBJ2-1): DAGVTQSPTHLIKTRGQQVTLRCSPISGHKSVSWYQQVLGQGPQFIFQYYEKEERGRGNFPDRFSARQFPNYSSELNVNALLLGDSALYLCASSLGGLNNEQFFGPGTRLTVL.

The chain is built from TRBV15 and TRBJ2-7, with 8 bases aligning to TRBD1. Germline V gene lookup returns CDR1 LNHNV and CDR2 YYDKDF (reference sequence). Trimming took 0 bases from V and 5 from J; bases not matched to a gene: 6. There are 15 residues in the CDR3. CDR3 sequence (DNA): TGTGCCACCAGCAGAGATAAGTCCAGGGGGCACGAGCAGTACTTC. It encodes CATSRDKSRGHEQYF.

The V call is TRBV3-1 (or the pseudogene TRBV3-2), the J call TRBJ2-7; 9 bases map to TRBD2. In germline, CDR1 is LGHDT, CDR2 YNNKEL (reference sequence). The length of the CDR3 is 16 residues. Unmatched junction bases numbered 7, after V lost 0 bases and J lost 4 bases. CDR3 sequence: CASSQDLASGKYEQYF. The CDR3 region has the DNA TGTGCCAGCAGCCAAGATTTGGCTAGCGGGAAGTACGAGCAGTACTTC.

The J gene is TRBJ2-5, the V gene TRBV7-2, with unresolved D. The CDR3 consists of 14 residues. Germline-derived CDR1 and CDR2 are SGHTA and FQGNSA. V lost 1 base and J 6 bases, leaving 12 bases between the germline ends. This CDR3 reads CASSLGVGRKTQYF. For the CDR3, the DNA is TGTGCCAGCAGCTTAGGGGTGGGCAGAAAGACCCAGTACTTC.

In its sample, this clone was seen once. The chain links TRBV2 to TRBJ2-7; TRBD2 aligns across 15 bases. The germline V gene has CDR1 SNHLY and CDR2 FYNNEI. The CDR3 consists of 17 residues. The V and J ends lost 6 bases and 4 bases, in that order; junction bases with no gene match: 10. This CDR3 is CASRGPGLAGGQYEQYF. CDR3 sequence (DNA): TGTGCCAGCAGAGGACCGGGACTAGCGGGGGGCCAATACGAGCAGTACTTC. The full variable domain, with the rest looked up from reference TRBV2 and TRBJ2-7, is EPEVTQTPSHQVTQMGQEVILRCVPISNHLYFYWYRQILGQKVEFLVSFYNNEISEKSEIFDDQFSVERPDGSNFTLKIRSTKLEDSAMYFCASRGPGLAGGQYEQYFGPGTRLTVT.